Listed here are 17 T cell receptor beta chains from one sample, sequenced in a study of T cell responses to AZD1222 COVID-19 vaccine. The table came from immunoSEQ multiplex PCR; TCRdb's copy has only in-frame clones and leaves some out. Of roughly 100,000 clones detected, 90% appear once; the ten largest clones hold about 4.8%. The source material was peripheral blood, sampled on day 0 of AZD1222 vaccination. Receptors were obtained from an adult in good health.

This clone was found once. The rearrangement uses TRBV28 and TRBJ1-5; D not certain. Germline V CDR1 and CDR2: MDHEN, SYDVKM. Deletions cut 3 bases from V and 4 bases from J, with 13 bases between. The CDR3 extends over 15 amino acids. In DNA form, the CDR3 reads TGTGCCAGCAGTTTCCCCGGCAGCAATAATCAGCCCCAGCATTTT. Amino acids: CASSFPGSNNQPQHF.

This clone has just one count. The chain carries TRBV18 and TRBJ1-1; 7 nucleotides line up with TRBD1. This CDR3 region has 14 residues. After removal of 0 bases from V and 4 bases from J, the junction contained 2 bases not matched to a gene. Germline values: CDR1 KGHSH, CDR2 LQKENI. CDR3 protein: CASSPPQGSTEAFF. In nucleotides, the CDR3 is TGTGCCAGCTCACCACCACAGGGGAGCACTGAAGCTTTCTTT.

The genes are TRBV4-1 and TRBJ2-4; D uncertain. V lost 5 bases and J 0 bases, leaving 20 bases between the germline ends. There are 18 residues in the CDR3. Germline CDR1 is MGHRA and CDR2 is YSYEKL. CDR3 coding DNA: TGCGCCAGCAGCAGCAGGTTTGGAGAGGTGTTAGCCAAAAACATTCAGTACTTC. Its protein product is CASSSRFGEVLAKNIQYF.

The J gene is TRBJ1-2, the V gene TRBV18; D not certain. CDR1 KGHSH and CDR2 LQKENI come from the germline V gene. The CDR3 consists of 14 residues. V gave up 1 base and J gave up 3 bases, with 9 bases separating them. CDR3 sequence (DNA): TGTGCCAGCTCACCACTTGACCAGCACTATGGCTACACCTTC. This codes for CASSPLDQHYGYTF.

This clone has just a few counts. The V gene is TRBV7-9, the J gene TRBJ2-5; 9 nucleotides agree with TRBD1. Germline CDR1 SEHNR, CDR2 FQNEAQ (reference sequence). CDR3 size: 14 residues. With 1 base clipped from V and 3 bases from J, the junction kept 0 bases outside the gene matches. CDR3 nucleotides: TGTGCCAGCAGCTTAGGGGACAGGGAAGAGACCCAGTACTTC. Translating gives CASSLGDREETQYF.

V is TRBV6-5 and J is TRBJ1-1, with D possibly matching TRBD1 (6 bases). The germline V and J ends were trimmed by 6 bases and 7 bases, with 12 bases remaining between them. The germline gives CDR1 MNHEY, CDR2 SVGAGI. CDR3 size: 12 residues. The CDR3 spells CASSPGAHEAFF. The CDR3 nucleotides read TGTGCCAGCAGCCCAGGGGCCCATGAAGCTTTCTTT.

This clone was picked up one time. The chain couples TRBV30 to TRBJ1-5; possibly TRBD1 for D (6 bases). Deletions cut 0 bases from V and 5 bases from J, with 14 bases between. Germline V gene data show CDR1 as GTSNPN and CDR2 as SVGIG (reference sequence). The CDR3 extends over 15 amino acids. CDR3 sequence reads: CAWSVSYRADQPQHF. The CDR3 DNA follows: TGTGCCTGGAGTGTAAGTTACAGGGCAGATCAGCCCCAGCATTTT. Using reference TRBV30 and TRBJ1-5 for the parts outside the CDR3, the full variable domain is SQTIHQWPATLVQPVGSPLSLECTVEGTSNPNLYWYRQAAGRGLQLLFYSVGIGQISSEVPQNLSASRPQDRQFILSSKKLLLSDSGFYLCAWSVSYRADQPQHFGDGTRLSIL.

This sequence joins TRBV5-1 and TRBJ1-2; no clear D. Trimming took 4 bases from V and 5 from J, leaving 12 bases between them. The germline V gene encodes CDR1 SGHRS and CDR2 YFSETQ. CDR3 length: 13 amino acids. CDR3 coding DNA: TGCGCCAGCAGCCCCCCGGGTCCGTATGGCTACACCTTC. Translating it yields CASSPPGPYGYTF.

In this sample, this clone turned up a few times. The CDR3 loop is CASSPFETGNTEAFF. The CDR3 DNA reads TGCGCCAGCAGCCCTTTCGAGACAGGGAACACTGAAGCTTTCTTT. This rearrangement joins TRBV5-1 to TRBJ1-1, with a tentative D call TRBD1 (6 bases). Per the germline V gene, CDR1 is SGHRS and CDR2 is YFSETQ. Between the trimmed V and J ends, which lost 4 bases and 1 base, there was a span of 14 bases. This CDR3 has 15 amino acids.

The V call is TRBV5-6, the J call TRBJ2-1; D tentatively reads TRBD1 or TRBD2 (7 bases each). The germline V gene encodes CDR1 SGHDT and CDR2 YYEEEE. Trimming stripped 4 bases from V and 3 bases from J, with 14 bases between. The CDR3 has 15 residues. The CDR3 region has the DNA TGTGCCAGCAGCCGGGGGGCAGGGGGCTACAATGAGCAGTTCTTC. It encodes CASSRGAGGYNEQFF. The entire variable domain, with the rest obtained from reference TRBV5-6 and TRBJ2-1, is as follows: DAGVTQSPTHLIKTRGQQVTLRCSPKSGHDTVSWYQQALGQGPQFIFQYYEEEERQRGNFPDRFSGHQFPNYSSELNVNALLLGDSALYLCASSRGAGGYNEQFFGPGTRLTVL.

This chain connects TRBV27 to TRBJ2-6; a weak D match, TRBD1 (5 bases). The V gene lost 5 bases and the J gene lost 2 bases, with 13 bases spanning the gap. This CDR3 has 16 amino acids. Germline lookup yields CDR1 MNHEY and CDR2 SMNVEV (reference sequence). This CDR3 reads CASSGAPSAGANVLTF. The CDR3 DNA reads TGTGCCAGCAGTGGGGCCCCGTCGGCTGGGGCCAACGTCCTGACTTTC. The variable domain in full, completed from reference TRBV27 and TRBJ2-6, reads EAQVTQNPRYLITVTGKKLTVTCSQNMNHEYMSWYRQDPGLGLRQIYYSMNVEVTDKGDVPEGYKVSRKEKRNFPLILESPSPNQTSLYFCASSGAPSAGANVLTFGAGSRLTVL.

The chain employs TRBV19 and TRBJ1-1, with a possible D match to TRBD1 (6 bases). Germline V gene lookup returns CDR1 LNHDA and CDR2 SQIVND (reference sequence). This CDR3 has 14 residues. V lost 5 bases, J lost 3 bases, and 13 bases lay in between. CDR3 loop: CASSQTGWDTEAFF. The CDR3, as DNA: TGTGCCAGTAGTCAGACAGGATGGGACACTGAAGCTTTCTTT. Full variable domain (rest looked up from reference TRBV19 and TRBJ1-1): DGGITQSPKYLFRKEGQNVTLSCEQNLNHDAMYWYRQDPGQGLRLIYYSQIVNDFQKGDIAEGYSVSREKKESFPLTVTSAQKNPTAFYLCASSQTGWDTEAFFGQGTRLTVV.

The chain couples TRBV30 to TRBJ2-7; the D gene is possibly TRBD2 (8 bases). The CDR3 length is 14 residues. The V and J ends lost 3 bases and 4 bases respectively, with 16 bases between them. Germline lookup yields CDR1 GTSNPN and CDR2 SVGIG (reference sequence). CDR3 bases: TGTGCCTGGAGCCGGGAGGGGGCGCGGTACGAGCAGTACTTC. Amino acids: CAWSREGARYEQYF.

The chain employs TRBV3-1 (or the pseudogene TRBV3-2) and TRBJ2-7, with a possible D match to TRBD1 (6 bases). CDR1 and CDR2 (germline): LGHDT, YNNKEL (reference sequence). Trimming removed 5 bases at V and 3 bases at J, with 11 bases between. The CDR3 has 13 residues. The CDR3 DNA reads TGTGCCAGCAGCTCTGGGACACGCTACGAGCAGTACTTC. Its translation is CASSSGTRYEQYF.

This clone was observed a single time. The gene calls are TRBV14 and TRBJ1-1; no clear D. This CDR3 has 13 residues. Trimming left V 0 bases short and J 6 bases short, with 8 bases between. In germline, CDR1 is SGHDN, CDR2 FVKESK. The CDR3 bases are TGTGCCAGCAGCCAAGATTGGGTAGCTGAAGCTTTCTTT. It specifies CASSQDWVAEAFF.

This rearrangement joins TRBV2 to TRBJ1-1; D remains unclear. Trimming removed 1 base at V and 4 bases at J, with 16 bases between. Germline V gene sequence: CDR1 SNHLY, CDR2 FYNNEI. This CDR3 spans 16 amino acids. The CDR3 region is CASSEGFGKASTEAFF. The CDR3 DNA reads as TGTGCCAGCAGTGAAGGTTTCGGAAAGGCCTCCACTGAAGCTTTCTTT.

The V call is TRBV2, the J call TRBJ1-1; weak D call: TRBD1 (6 bases). The V gene's germline CDR1 is SNHLY and CDR2 FYNNEI. Trimming took 4 bases from V and 7 from J, leaving 13 bases between them. This CDR3 contains 13 residues. The DNA of the CDR3 is TGTGCCAGCAGTGGACAGGTAGGCTTTGAAGCTTTCTTT. As protein: CASSGQVGFEAFF.